A single sample gave rise to the 20 T cell receptor beta chains below, sequenced in a study of shared clonotypes between healthy human individuals. Assay used: immunoSEQ multiplex PCR; TCRdb lists only in-frame clones, some missing. The data show around 990,000 clones, approximately 80% seen once. Sequenced: memory CD4+ T cells from PBMCs. Subset in this sample: CD45RA-negative fraction. Source of these receptors: a man aged 18-30 years in good health. Some clones in this sample may be carry-over from other donors' samples.

The table lists this clone with many counts. In the same sample, other DNA sequences code for this CDR3. For the CDR3, the DNA is TGTGCCAGCAGTGAAGCGACAGGGACCAACTATGGCTACACCTTC. Residues: CASSEATGTNYGYTF. V gene TRBV2 combines with J gene TRBJ1-2; 7 bases agree with TRBD1. Losses at the gene ends were 0 bases for V and 2 bases for J; bases not matched to a gene: 3. CDR3 length: 15 amino acids. Germline values: CDR1 SNHLY, CDR2 FYNNEI.

The V call is TRBV2, the J call TRBJ2-1; tentatively, D is TRBD1 (5 bases). Trimming took 6 bases from V and 3 from J, leaving 15 bases between them. Germline V lookup: CDR1 SNHLY, CDR2 FYNNEI. The length of the CDR3 is 15 residues. CDR3 DNA: TGTGCCAGCAGCCCGAACAGGAAAAACTACAATGAGCAGTTCTTC. It translates to CASSPNRKNYNEQFF.

This clone has a handful of counts. The rearrangement uses TRBV28 and TRBJ1-1; D is undetermined. CDR1 is MDHEN, CDR2 SYDVKM, per germline. This CDR3 spans 11 amino acids. Trimming stripped 11 bases from V and 4 bases from J, with 11 bases between. The CDR3 nucleotides read TGTGCCGGAGGACGGGGCACTGAAGCTTTCTTT. This sequence encodes CAGGRGTEAFF.

Worth noting for this clone: At the DNA level, this CDR3 is encoded by other sequences in the same sample as well. V and J are TRBV6-6 and TRBJ1-3; 8 bases align to TRBD1. Trimming cost V 4 bases and J 0 bases; bases outside gene matches: 2. The CDR3 is made up of 15 amino acids. Looked up from germline, CDR1 is MNHNY and CDR2 is SVGAGI (reference sequence). This CDR3 reads CASSSGTGSGNTIYF. Here the CDR3 DNA reads TGTGCCAGCAGTTCCGGGACAGGCTCTGGAAACACCATATATTTT.

For this clone: The identical CDR3 is also encoded by other nucleotide sequences in the sample. The V and J genes are TRBV18 and TRBJ1-4; D possibly corresponds to TRBD1 (5 bases). Germline assignment: CDR1 KGHSH and CDR2 LQKENI. Trimming shortened V by 3 bases and J by 5 bases, and 10 bases separated the two germline ends. The CDR3 runs to 14 residues. In nucleotides, the CDR3 is TGTGCCAGCTCACCCCCCCCAGGGAATGAAAAACTGTTTTTT. It translates to CASSPPPGNEKLFF.

The chain carries TRBV6-5 and TRBJ1-5, with D possibly TRBD1 on 5 matching bases. Germline lookup yields CDR1 MNHEY and CDR2 SVGAGI. This CDR3 contains 15 residues. Trimming stripped 6 bases from V and 1 base from J, with 13 bases between. In nucleotides, the CDR3 is TGTGCCAGCAGGAAGACAGCTAGAAGCAATCAGCCCCAGCATTTT. It encodes CASRKTARSNQPQHF.

V usage is TRBV4-2 and J usage is TRBJ1-2; D is undetermined. Germline CDR1 LGHNA, CDR2 YNFKEQ. This CDR3 comprises 17 residues. V was clipped by 5 bases and J by 6 bases, with 25 bases between them. CDR3 sequence: CASSLDLILTPEDGYTF. The CDR3 nucleotides are TGTGCCAGCAGCTTGGACCTGATTCTGACCCCAGAGGATGGCTACACCTTC.

In nucleotides, the CDR3 is TGCGCCAGCAGCTCGGGGACACACCAAGAGACCCAGTACTTC. Its translation: CASSSGTHQETQYF. The J gene is TRBJ2-5, the V gene TRBV5-1; tentatively, D is TRBD1 (6 bases). The length of the CDR3 is 14 residues. The V gene lost 3 bases and the J gene lost 0 bases, with 9 bases spanning the gap. Germline CDR1 SGHRS, CDR2 YFSETQ.

This chain links TRBV30 with TRBJ2-3, with TRBD2 identical over 11 bases. Germline trimming cut 5 bases from V and 0 bases from J; bases unmatched to any gene: 10. Germline CDR1 and CDR2: GTSNPN and SVGIG (reference sequence). The length of the CDR3 is 17 residues. This chain's CDR3 is CAWGKGASGRSTDTQYF. The CDR3 nucleotides read TGTGCCTGGGGAAAGGGCGCTAGCGGGAGGAGCACAGATACGCAGTATTTT.

On this clone itself: The sample holds other DNA sequences that translate to the same CDR3. The genes are TRBV5-1 and TRBJ2-2; 8 bases fit TRBD2. CDR1 and CDR2 (germline): SGHRS, YFSETQ. CDR3 length: 15 amino acids. V shed 1 base and J 2 bases; nucleotides not matched to a gene: 1. The CDR3 DNA reads TGCGCCAGCAGCTTGACTAGCGGTAACACCGGGGAGCTGTTTTTT. Translation gives CASSLTSGNTGELFF.

For this clone: Here the CDR3 omits its conserved ending phenylalanine or tryptophan, so a read error is the likely source. The chain couples TRBV4-1 to TRBJ1-1; no reliable D call. V was pared by 0 bases and J by 0 bases, with 14 bases between. Germline CDR1 reads MGHRA; CDR2 reads YSYEKL. The CDR3 is 17 residues long. CDR3 sequence: CASSQDRPAKMNTEAFS. The CDR3 nucleotides read TGCGCCAGCAGCCAAGATAGGCCAGCAAAAATGAACACTGAAGCTTTCTCT.

This chain connects TRBV6-1 to TRBJ1-4, with no clear D. CDR1 and CDR2 from the germline V gene are MNHNS and SASEGT. This CDR3 is built from 10 residues. Trimming stripped 9 bases from V and 7 bases from J, with 6 bases between. As DNA, the CDR3 is TGTGCCAGTAAGGGTGAAAAACTGTTTTTT. Its protein is CASKGEKLFF.

This clone was seen more than once but under ten times. The chain combines TRBV5-1 with TRBJ1-2, with D maybe TRBD1 (6 bases). Per germline, CDR1 SGHRS and CDR2 YFSETQ. V was clipped by 1 base and J by 2 bases, with 9 bases between them. This CDR3 comprises 14 residues. In DNA, the CDR3 is TGCGCCAGCAGCTTGCCGGGGGCAAACTATGGCTACACCTTC. Amino acid sequence: CASSLPGANYGYTF.

The DNA for the CDR3 is TGTGCCAGCAGCAGTACTCCGGGTCCCAGCCATGGCTACACCTTC. Translating it yields CASSSTPGPSHGYTF. The chain joins TRBV7-6 to TRBJ1-2; no firm D call. This CDR3 region has 15 residues. The germline gives CDR1 SGHVS, CDR2 FNYEAQ. V dropped 5 bases and J dropped 6 bases, with 19 bases sitting between them.

Worth noting for this clone: Other DNA sequences within the sample encode an identical CDR3. The V and J genes are TRBV30 and TRBJ1-4, with D possibly being TRBD1 (6 bases). CDR1 is GTSNPN, CDR2 SVGIG, per germline (reference sequence). Trimming cost V 5 bases and J 5 bases, with 9 bases left between them. CDR3 length: 12 amino acids. The CDR3 is CAWGQSNEKLFF. CDR3 bases: TGTGCCTGGGGACAGTCCAATGAAAAACTGTTTTTT. The entire variable domain, with the rest obtained from reference TRBV30 and TRBJ1-4, is as follows: SQTIHQWPATLVQPVGSPLSLECTVEGTSNPNLYWYRQAAGRGLQLLFYSVGIGQISSEVPQNLSASRPQDRQFILSSKKLLLSDSGFYLCAWGQSNEKLFFGSGTQLSVL.

Worth noting for this clone: Other DNA sequences from this sample encode an identical CDR3 as well. The chain carries TRBV6-1 and TRBJ1-1, with a weak D call TRBD1 (5 bases). Germline V gene lookup returns CDR1 MNHNS and CDR2 SASEGT. This CDR3 spans 13 amino acids. Trimming pared 6 bases from V and 0 bases from J, leaving 8 bases between. CDR3 residues: CASRRQLNTEAFF. The CDR3 nucleotides are TGTGCCAGCAGGAGACAGCTGAACACTGAAGCTTTCTTT.

This clone was detected a few times. The chain is built from TRBV29-1 and TRBJ1-1; D is perhaps TRBD1 (5 bases). Germline CDR1 is SQVTM and CDR2 is ANQGSEA. The CDR3 has 12 amino acids. Trimming removed 4 bases from V and 6 bases from J, with 12 bases in between. This CDR3 is CSVATGRSEAFF. The DNA for the CDR3 is TGCAGCGTTGCTACGGGGCGATCTGAAGCTTTCTTT.

The chain recombines TRBV6-5 with TRBJ2-1, with TRBD1 as a possible D gene (6 bases). The CDR3 is made up of 15 amino acids. V lost 6 bases and J 1 base, leaving 13 bases between the germline ends. In germline, CDR1 is MNHEY, CDR2 SVGAGI. The CDR3 DNA is TGTGCCAGCAGCTCTCAGGGGATATCCTACAATGAGCAGTTCTTC. Translating gives CASSSQGISYNEQFF.

The chain is built from TRBV19 and TRBJ2-2; the D is unclear. From germline, CDR1 is LNHDA and CDR2 SQIVND (reference sequence). The CDR3 sequence is 14 residues long. Trimming pared 3 bases from V and 2 bases from J, leaving 7 bases between. CDR3: CASSIATNTGELFF. The CDR3 DNA reads TGTGCCAGTAGTATTGCCACAAACACCGGGGAGCTGTTTTTT.

The CDR3 region has the DNA TGTGCCAGCATCTGGGGGAGGTCCACAGATACGCAGTATTTT. Translating gives CASIWGRSTDTQYF. The genes are TRBV2 and TRBJ2-3; D might be TRBD2 (6 bases). Per the germline V gene, CDR1 is SNHLY and CDR2 is FYNNEI. The CDR3 has 14 residues. Trimming left V 7 bases short and J 2 bases short, with 13 bases between.